One sample yielded the 23 T cell receptor beta chains listed below, sequenced in a study of early T cells in non-severe SARS-CoV-2 infection (dated by TCRdb to about 2021). To prepare the library, 5' RACE was applied. For sequencing, a NextSeq 500 was employed. TCRdb reran the public reads through fastp at Q25 and MiXCR, keeping productive beta chains. Each entry merges the rows of one CDR3 protein and shows their most common DNA and genes. This sample is represented by some 96,000 distinct CDR3 sequences; approximately 9.9% of them were singletons. 4.7% of the sample belongs to the ten largest clones. The sample consisted of whole blood, taken at baseline. The receptors come from an adult who was a healthcare worker with PCR-confirmed SARS-CoV-2 infection or an uninfected control (not recorded which).

This clonotype has more than one count but fewer than ten. This rearrangement joins TRBV14 to TRBJ2-1; 12 bases line up with TRBD2. Germline V gene data show CDR1 as SGHDN and CDR2 as FVKESK. Germline trimming cut 3 bases from V and 5 bases from J; bases unmatched to any gene: 5. CDR3 length equals 16 residues. The CDR3: CASSHWTSGDHNEQFF. CDR3 coding DNA: TGTGCCAGCAGCCATTGGACTAGCGGGGATCACAATGAGCAGTTCTTC.

This clonotype was seen more than once but under ten times. The gene calls are TRBV5-1 and TRBJ2-3, with 9 bases fitting TRBD1. Germline V lookup: CDR1 SGHRS, CDR2 YFSETQ. CDR3 length equals 15 residues. V dropped 0 bases and J dropped 5; count of bases not matched to a gene: 4. The DNA of the CDR3 is TGCGCCAGCAGCTTGGACAGGGGGCTGGTAGATACGCAGTATTTT. It encodes CASSLDRGLVDTQYF.

The chain is built from TRBV5-6 and TRBJ2-3, with D perhaps matching TRBD2 (7 bases). Trimming cost V 4 bases and J 4 bases, with 16 bases left between them. Germline assignment: CDR1 SGHDT and CDR2 YYEEEE. The length of the CDR3 is 15 residues. The DNA of the CDR3 is TGTGCCAGCAGCCCCGCTGCGGGGGCCGCAGATACGCAGTATTTT. This sequence encodes CASSPAAGAADTQYF.

V gene TRBV29-1 combines with J gene TRBJ2-5; D ambiguous. This CDR3 spans 12 amino acids. V lost 3 bases to trimming and J lost 7 bases, with 12 bases between them. CDR1 is SQVTM, CDR2 ANQGSEA, per germline. The CDR3 region has the DNA TGCAGCGTTGACACGCAGTTCGGGACCCAGTACTTC. Protein sequence: CSVDTQFGTQYF.

This clonotype was seen a handful of times. The genes are TRBV30 and TRBJ2-6, with D perhaps TRBD1 (5 bases). The V and J ends lost 3 bases and 2 bases respectively, with 14 bases between them. CDR3 size: 16 residues. Germline CDR1 is GTSNPN and CDR2 is SVGIG (reference sequence). In DNA form, the CDR3 reads TGTGCCTGGAGGTATCCCAGGGTGGCTGGGGCCAACGTCCTGACTTTC. Translated: CAWRYPRVAGANVLTF.

At least ten counts were recorded for this clonotype. The gene calls are TRBV18 and TRBJ2-7; D is unresolved. Trimming pared 3 bases from V and 3 bases from J, leaving 9 bases between. From germline, CDR1 is KGHSH and CDR2 LQKENI. The CDR3 has 13 residues. Written as DNA, the CDR3 is TGTGCCAGCTCACCTAGTCCCAGCTACGAGCAGTACTTC. Translation: CASSPSPSYEQYF.

The chain links TRBV7-8 to TRBJ2-7; 7 nucleotides agree with TRBD2. This CDR3 has 16 amino acids. Germline lookup yields CDR1 SGHVS and CDR2 FQNEAQ. V gave up 1 base and J gave up 0 bases; unmatched junction bases: 6. CDR3 DNA: TGTGCCAGCAGCTTAGTCTCTGGGACTAACTCCTACGAGCAGTACTTC. It yields the protein CASSLVSGTNSYEQYF.

This clonotype was recorded at least ten times. The rearrangement links TRBV7-9 to TRBJ1-1; D remains ambiguous. Germline V gene sequence: CDR1 SEHNR, CDR2 FQNEAQ (reference sequence). Trimming removed 6 bases from V and 1 base from J, with 21 bases in between. The CDR3 is 17 residues long. In DNA form, the CDR3 reads TGTGCCAGCAGTTCCAACGCCCGCGAGGGATGGAACACTGAAGCTTTCTTT. Translated: CASSSNAREGWNTEAFF.

At least ten counts were recorded for this clonotype. V and J are TRBV6-6 and TRBJ2-3, with D uncertain. The V gene lost 6 bases and the J gene lost 2 bases, with 6 bases spanning the gap. CDR3 length: 12 residues. Germline loops: CDR1 MNHNY, CDR2 SVGAGI (reference sequence). CDR3 amino acids: CASSLLTDTQYF. CDR3 DNA: TGTGCCAGCAGCTTGCTCACAGATACGCAGTATTTT.

The rearrangement links TRBV11-1 to TRBJ2-2, with 10 bases aligning to TRBD2. V shed 2 bases and J 12 bases; nucleotides not matched to a gene: 15. Looked up from germline, CDR1 is SGHAT and CDR2 is FQDESV (reference sequence). This CDR3 has 17 residues. The CDR3 region is CASSLRAGGQNTGQLFF. CDR3 nucleotides: TGTGCCAGCAGCTTACGAGCGGGGGGGCAGAACACCGGTCAGCTGTTTTTT.

V and J are TRBV2 and TRBJ2-2; D is tentatively TRBD1 or TRBD2 (5 bases each). Trimming took off 5 bases at V and 7 bases at J, with 8 bases between the two ends. Germline assignment: CDR1 SNHLY and CDR2 FYNNEI. The CDR3 sequence is 12 residues long. DNA for the CDR3: TGTGCCAGCAGTTGGGGGAGCGGGGAGCTGTTTTTT. It is translated as CASSWGSGELFF.

This clonotype was observed a handful of times. V gene TRBV7-2 combines with J gene TRBJ2-7; 12 bases are a match to TRBD2. CDR1 and CDR2 (germline): SGHTA, FQGNSA. The CDR3 consists of 16 residues. V was clipped by 3 bases and J by 5 bases; unmatched bases: 8. The CDR3 sequence: CASSFPRTSGTHEQYF. CDR3 DNA: TGTGCCAGCAGCTTTCCACGGACTAGCGGGACCCACGAGCAGTACTTC.

This clonotype was seen only a few times. CDR3 region: CASSLGGGGRTDTQYF. The CDR3 DNA is TGCGCCAGCAGCTTGGGTGGCGGGGGAAGGACAGATACGCAGTATTTT. V gene TRBV5-1 combines with J gene TRBJ2-3; 7 positions agree with TRBD2. Germline-derived CDR1 and CDR2 are SGHRS and YFSETQ. V trimming: 0 bases; J trimming: 3 bases; junction bases outside the gene matches: 7. The CDR3 has 16 residues.

This clonotype was observed many times. The V call is TRBV28, the J call TRBJ1-1; TRBD1 agrees at 9 bases. The J segment lost 11 bases and the V segment lost 5 bases, leaving 9 bases of the junction unmatched. The CDR3 is 13 residues long. Looked up from germline, CDR1 is MDHEN and CDR2 is SYDVKM. This chain's CDR3 is CASSGPGQGRAFF. The CDR3 DNA reads TGTGCCAGCAGTGGCCCCGGACAGGGGAGGGCTTTCTTT.

J is TRBJ2-3 and V is TRBV20-1; the D call may be TRBD1 or TRBD2 (5 bases each). CDR1 and CDR2 (germline): DFQATT, SNEGSKA (reference sequence). There are 14 residues in the CDR3. V shed 0 bases and J shed 6 bases, with 13 bases lying between them. CDR3 amino acids: CSARDSDWGDTQYF. Here the CDR3 DNA reads TGCAGTGCTAGAGATTCCGACTGGGGGGATACGCAGTATTTT.

Ten or more counts support this clonotype. This chain joins TRBV18 and TRBJ1-1; no reliable D call. Germline CDR1 reads KGHSH; CDR2 reads LQKENI. The CDR3 is 12 residues long. V lost 5 bases and J 1 base, leaving 5 bases between the germline ends. In nucleotides, the CDR3 is TGTGCCAGCTCATCAGGGAACACTGAAGCTTTCTTT. Translating it yields CASSSGNTEAFF.

This clonotype was picked up many times. The junction shows a germline mismatch at one end, possibly a read error. The V and J genes are TRBV19 and TRBJ1-1; no reliable D call. Germline values: CDR1 LNHDA, CDR2 SQIVND (reference sequence). This CDR3 comprises 13 residues. CDR3 nucleotide sequence: TGTGCCAGTGGTATTTTGACGAACACTGAAGCTTTCTTT. This codes for CASGILTNTEAFF.

V usage is TRBV7-9 and J usage is TRBJ2-2; D could derive from TRBD1 or TRBD2 (6 bases each). The V end lost 10 bases, the J end lost 6 bases, and 15 bases lay between the germline ends. CDR3 length: 13 residues. Germline V gene data show CDR1 as SEHNR and CDR2 as FQNEAQ (reference sequence). DNA of the CDR3: TGTGCCACAAGAAACGGGGGCTCCGGGGAGCTGTTTTTT. Encoded protein: CATRNGGSGELFF. The full variable domain, completed using reference TRBV7-9 and TRBJ2-2, is DTGVSQNPRHKITKRGQNVTFRCDPISEHNRLYWYRQTLGQGPEFLTYFQNEAQLEKSRLLSDRFSAERPKGSFSTLEIQRTEQGDSAMYLCATRNGGSGELFFGEGSRLTVL.

The chain recombines TRBV7-2 with TRBJ2-3; 8 bases are a match to TRBD2. The CDR3 extends over 15 amino acids. Germline CDR1 reads SGHTA; CDR2 reads FQGNSA. The V gene end was trimmed by 5 bases and the J gene end by 3 bases; junction bases not matched to a gene: 7. This CDR3 reads CASSGRSGSTDTQYF. The CDR3 bases are TGTGCCAGCAGCGGTCGCAGCGGGAGTACAGATACGCAGTATTTT.

This clonotype was detected once. The chain links TRBV12-3 or TRBV12-4 to TRBJ2-3, with 10 bases lining up with TRBD2. The CDR3 covers 16 residues. J gave up 6 bases and V 8 bases, and 14 bases lay outside the gene matches. This chain's CDR3 is CASSFSGTSDTDTQYF. CDR3 sequence (DNA): TGTGCCAGCTCCTTCTCGGGGACTAGCGATACGGATACGCAGTATTTT.

This clonotype was counted between two and nine times. The rearrangement joins TRBV10-2 to TRBJ1-2; 9 bases align to TRBD1. V trimming: 7 bases; J trimming: 3 bases; junction bases outside the gene matches: 6. CDR3 length: 14 amino acids. Per the germline V gene, CDR1 is WSHSY and CDR2 is SAAADI. CDR3 bases: TGCGCCAGCACGGACAGGGGCAAGGACTATGGCTACACCTTC. It encodes CASTDRGKDYGYTF.

The DNA for the CDR3 is TGCGCCAGCAGCCAAACCTCGACCCCCCTAGCCGGGGAGCTGTTTTTT. It specifies CASSQTSTPLAGELFF. J is TRBJ2-2 and V is TRBV4-1; D not resolved. The CDR3 covers 16 residues. Per the germline V gene, CDR1 is MGHRA and CDR2 is YSYEKL. V was shortened by 2 bases and J by 6 bases, with 16 bases between the two germline ends.

In this sample, this clonotype turned up a few times. In nucleotides, the CDR3 is TGCGCCAGCAGCTTGTTTTTAGCGGGGGTTTCCACAGATACGCAGTATTTT. Amino acid sequence: CASSLFLAGVSTDTQYF. V and J are TRBV5-1 and TRBJ2-3, with 9 bases lining up with TRBD2. Losses at the gene ends were 1 base for V and 2 bases for J; bases not matched to a gene: 8. CDR1 and CDR2 from the germline V gene are SGHRS and YFSETQ. The CDR3 length is 17 residues.